Listed below are T cell receptor beta chains from one sample, sequenced in a study of T cell changes during pregnancy in multiple sclerosis. Data came from immunoSEQ multiplex PCR; TCRdb stores just in-frame clones and leaves some out. The top ten clones hold approximately 1.9% of a sample with about 51,000 clones, around 93% of them seen once. Sequenced material: peripheral blood, taken in the second trimester of pregnancy. The receptors come from a female donor with multiple sclerosis, enrolled in a pregnancy study. The CDR3 runs from the conserved cysteine through the conserved F or W. The D gene is left open where the match is weak. Clone size is shown for a subset of rows, as once, few, many or a class of expanded clone.

TRBV28	few	17	TRBJ2-2	TRBD2	CASSFGTSGSFSGELFF	TGTGCCAGCAGTTTCGGGACTAGCGGGAGTTTTAGCGGGGAGCTGTTTTTT
TRBV6-6	NA	14	TRBJ2-7	TRBD2	CASSHVAGEGEQYF	TGTGCCAGCAGTCACGTAGCGGGAGAGGGCGAGCAGTACTTC
TRBV27	NA	13	TRBJ2-7	TRBD1	CASSPGQVYEQYF	TGTGCCAGCAGTCCGGGACAGGTATACGAGCAGTACTTC
TRBV6-5	NA	13	TRBJ1-2	TRBD1	CASSGDRVNGYTF	TGTGCCAGCAGTGGGGACAGGGTTAATGGCTACACCTTC
TRBV7-2	NA	15	TRBJ2-3	TRBD2	CASRTSGTSSGTQYF	TGTGCCAGCAGAACCTCCGGGACTAGTAGTGGTACGCAGTATTTT
TRBV6-5	NA	14	TRBJ1-5	TRBD1	CASIYDRERQPQHF	TGTGCCAGCATTTACGACAGGGAACGTCAGCCCCAGCATTTT
TRBV27	NA	13	TRBJ1-2	NA	CASSFEGMGGYTF	TGTGCCAGCAGTTTCGAGGGAATGGGTGGCTACACCTTC
TRBV6-5	NA	15	TRBJ1-5	NA	CASRAGIGPNQPQHF	TGTGCCAGCCGGGCGGGGATTGGCCCCAATCAGCCCCAGCATTTT
TRBV6-4	once	13	TRBJ1-2	NA	CASSGQEASGYTF	TGTGCCAGCAGTGGACAGGAGGCCTCTGGCTATACCTTC
TRBV6-4	NA	15	TRBJ2-3	NA	CASSPSGSSTDTQYF	TGTGCCAGCAGCCCCTCGGGGTCTAGCACAGATACGCAGTATTTT
TRBV6-5	NA	15	TRBJ1-4	TRBD1	CASSMAGGANEKLFF	TGTGCCAGCAGTATGGCAGGGGGTGCTAATGAAAAACTGTTTTTT
TRBV19	NA	15	TRBJ2-2	NA	CASSIGGAGTGELFF	TGTGCCAGTAGTATTGGAGGGGCGGGAACCGGGGAGCTGTTTTTT
TRBV4-3	NA	18	TRBJ2-1	NA	CASSQDLPGLTRSYEQFF	TGCGCCAGCAGCCAAGATCTTCCCGGCCTTACTAGGTCTTATGAGCAGTTCTTC
TRBV11-3	NA	18	TRBJ2-1	TRBD2	CASSARLAGEDVYNEQFF	TGTGCCAGCAGCGCTAGACTAGCGGGAGAAGATGTCTACAATGAGCAGTTCTTC
TRBV14	NA	16	TRBJ2-7	TRBD2	CASSPYSGSGPYEQYF	TGTGCCAGCAGCCCCTATAGCGGGAGTGGGCCTTACGAGCAGTACTTC
TRBV28	once	14	TRBJ1-2	TRBD1	CASSLRTGSYGYTF	TGTGCCAGCAGTTTACGGACAGGGTCCTATGGCTACACCTTC
TRBV10-3	NA	15	TRBJ1-1	TRBD1	CAISEPGGMNTEAFF	TGTGCCATCAGTGAGCCAGGGGGAATGAACACTGAAGCTTTCTTT
TRBV4-3	NA	15	TRBJ2-7	NA	CASSQDRANSYEQYF	TGCGCCAGCAGCCAAGACAGGGCCAATTCCTACGAGCAGTACTTC
TRBV5-6	NA	15	TRBJ1-2	TRBD1	CASSQGQGVGYGYTF	TGTGCCAGCAGCCAGGGACAGGGGGTCGGCTATGGCTACACCTTC
TRBV2	NA	13	TRBJ1-2	NA	CASSDTDHYGYTF	TGTGCCAGCAGTGATACAGACCACTATGGCTACACCTTC